The 3 T cell receptor beta chains below come from one sample, sequenced in a study of T-cell memory formation after mild COVID-19. TCRdb re-called the 5' RACE reads through MiXCR, storing one row per CDR3 protein. The data contain 580,000 or so distinct CDR3 sequences, roughly a sixth of them singletons. What was sequenced was PBMCs or a T cell subset sorted from them (not recorded which). The origin of the receptors is an adult woman who had mild COVID-19 (a few samples of this study predate the infection). Cell type and time point are not known.

The chain links TRBV5-1 to TRBJ2-5; 7 bases match TRBD1. V was clipped by 5 bases and J by 2 bases; unmatched bases: 9. This CDR3 is 15 amino acids long. Germline V gene sequence: CDR1 SGHRS, CDR2 YFSETQ. For the CDR3, the DNA is TGCGCCAGCAGTTCCGGGACAGCTCTACAAGAGACCCAGTACTTC. It is translated as CASSSGTALQETQYF. The full variable domain, completed using reference TRBV5-1 and TRBJ2-5, is KAGVTQTPRYLIKTRGQQVTLSCSPISGHRSVSWYQQTPGQGLQFLFEYFSETQRNKGNFPGRFSGRQFSNSRSEMNVSTLELGDSALYLCASSSGTALQETQYFGPGTRLLVL.

This clonotype was recorded a few times. The rearrangement joins TRBV12-3 or TRBV12-4 to TRBJ1-2, with 7 bases that match TRBD1. This CDR3 comprises 12 residues. V lost 11 bases, J lost 1 base, and 4 bases stayed unmatched. For the CDR3, the DNA is TGTGCCTCGACAGGGATTAACTATGGCTACACCTTC. Its translation: CASTGINYGYTF.

This chain connects TRBV25-1 to TRBJ2-1; 12 nucleotides align to TRBD1. The CDR3 contains 15 residues. The J segment lost 8 bases and the V segment lost 5 bases, leaving 7 bases of the junction unmatched. CDR1 and CDR2 (germline): MGHDK, SYGVNS. The CDR3 region is CASSQSGTGGDEQFF. The DNA of the CDR3 is TGTGCCAGCAGTCAATCCGGGACAGGGGGCGATGAGCAGTTCTTC.